This passage covers 27 T cell receptor beta chains from one sample sequenced in a study of cytomegalovirus exposure and HLA in healthy donors. It was with 60 Vbeta and 13 Jbeta primers that the PCR ran. Only in-frame clones appear in the TCRdb table, and some are missing; sequencing was by immunoSEQ multiplex PCR. The sample lists 130,000 to 150,000 clones; roughly 79% were seen once. Sample: PBMCs. Every receptor here comes from a man aged 18 to 30 in good health and CMV-seronegative.

The genes are TRBV7-9 and TRBJ2-2, with a possible D match to TRBD2 (7 bases). CDR3 length: 15 amino acids. The ends were cut back, 5 bases at V and 5 bases at J, with 15 bases in the middle. Germline CDR1 and CDR2: SEHNR and FQNEAQ (reference sequence). DNA of the CDR3: TGTGCCAGCAGCCCTCGGGGGGCGGGAACCGGGGAGCTGTTTTTT. It yields the protein CASSPRGAGTGELFF.

In this sample, this clone turned up once. The chain links TRBV5-1 to TRBJ2-1, with D possibly being TRBD1 (6 bases). Trimming pared 4 bases from V and 2 bases from J, leaving 16 bases between. This CDR3 comprises 16 residues. The germline V gene has CDR1 SGHRS and CDR2 YFSETQ. The CDR3 is CASSPGTFPTYNEQFF. The CDR3 DNA reads TGCGCCAGCAGCCCCGGGACATTCCCTACCTACAATGAGCAGTTCTTC.

The chain employs TRBV6-5 and TRBJ2-5; D possibly corresponds to TRBD2 (6 bases). The CDR3 has 14 amino acids. V gave up 2 bases and J gave up 0 bases, with 7 bases separating them. CDR1 is MNHEY, CDR2 SVGAGI, per germline. The CDR3 reads CASSYRDYQETQYF. The CDR3 region has the DNA TGTGCCAGCAGTTACAGGGACTACCAAGAGACCCAGTACTTC.

The genes are TRBV6-6 and TRBJ1-1, with TRBD1 identical over 7 bases. J gave up 5 bases and V 2 bases, and 8 bases lay outside the gene matches. Germline assignment: CDR1 MNHNY and CDR2 SVGAGI (reference sequence). The CDR3 runs 15 residues. CDR3 in DNA: TGTGCCAGCAGTTACCAGACAGGGTGGAAGACTGAAGCTTTCTTT. This sequence encodes CASSYQTGWKTEAFF.

The chain carries TRBV18 and TRBJ2-7; TRBD1 matches 9 bases. This CDR3 contains 15 residues. With V trimmed by 3 bases and J by 2 bases, 5 bases remained unmatched. Germline V lookup: CDR1 KGHSH, CDR2 LQKENI. The CDR3 DNA follows: TGTGCCAGCTCACCCCGACAGGGGGGGACCTACGAGCAGTACTTC. It translates to CASSPRQGGTYEQYF.

The count of this clone is one. The chain links TRBV4-1 to TRBJ2-7; the match to TRBD1 covers 8 bases. This CDR3 spans 12 amino acids. V lost 5 bases and J lost 4; bases outside the gene matches: 1. Germline V gene lookup returns CDR1 MGHRA and CDR2 YSYEKL. This CDR3 reads CASSRTGYEQYF. The DNA of the CDR3 is TGCGCCAGCAGCAGGACAGGGTACGAGCAGTACTTC.

V usage is TRBV6-1 and J usage is TRBJ1-5; 7 bases agree with TRBD1. With V trimmed by 8 bases and J by 5 bases, 3 bases remained unmatched. This CDR3 spans 12 amino acids. Germline CDR1 MNHNS, CDR2 SASEGT. The CDR3 reads CASGQDYQPQHF. In DNA form, the CDR3 reads TGTGCCAGCGGACAGGACTATCAGCCCCAGCATTTT.

The chain carries TRBV25-1 and TRBJ1-3; D remains ambiguous. V was cut by 4 bases and J by 0 bases, with 7 bases left in between. Germline values: CDR1 MGHDK, CDR2 SYGVNS. The length of the CDR3 is 14 residues. CDR3: CASSVPSSGNTIYF. CDR3 coding DNA: TGTGCCAGCAGTGTGCCCAGCTCTGGAAACACCATATATTTT.

This clone was seen once. CDR3 DNA: TGTGCCAGCAGCCCCGGACTCTACCCAGAGACCCAGTACTTC. Its protein product is CASSPGLYPETQYF. The J gene is TRBJ2-5, the V gene TRBV7-3, with a weak D call TRBD2 (5 bases). Germline assignment: CDR1 SGHTA and CDR2 FQGTGA. The CDR3 covers 14 residues. V lost 5 bases to trimming and J lost 4 bases, with 14 bases between them.

This clone was detected only once. The rearrangement uses TRBV9 and TRBJ1-4; 11 bases are shared with TRBD1. The J segment lost 8 bases and the V segment lost 0 bases, leaving 3 bases of the junction unmatched. Germline-derived CDR1 and CDR2 are SGDLS and YYNGEE. The CDR3 is made up of 15 amino acids. CDR3 sequence (DNA): TGTGCCAGCAGCGTAGGGACAGGGGGCGGAGAAAAACTGTTTTTT. Translation: CASSVGTGGGEKLFF. Full variable domain (remainder filled in from reference TRBV9 and TRBJ1-4): DSGVTQTPKHLITATGQRVTLRCSPRSGDLSVYWYQQSLDQGLQFLIQYYNGEERAKGNILERFSAQQFPDLHSELNLSSLELGDSALYFCASSVGTGGGEKLFFGSGTQLSVL.

The V gene is TRBV2, the J gene TRBJ1-1; D may be TRBD1 (6 bases). CDR3 length: 16 amino acids. Germline loops: CDR1 SNHLY, CDR2 FYNNEI. V dropped 6 bases and J dropped 3 bases, with 20 bases sitting between them. CDR3 amino acids: CASSPPGGGRDTEAFF. CDR3 DNA sequence: TGTGCCAGCAGCCCTCCTGGAGGGGGGAGGGACACTGAAGCTTTCTTT.

The chain links TRBV19 to TRBJ1-5; tentative D call: TRBD1 (6 bases). V shed 5 bases and J shed 0 bases, with 17 bases lying between them. CDR3 size: 17 residues. Per germline, CDR1 LNHDA and CDR2 SQIVND (reference sequence). CDR3 residues: CASSARGDPYSNQPQHF. The CDR3 nucleotides read TGTGCCAGTAGTGCCAGGGGTGATCCCTATAGCAATCAGCCCCAGCATTTT.

The V call is TRBV4-3, the J call TRBJ2-2, with D unclear. This CDR3 contains 15 residues. Germline CDR1 and CDR2: LGHNA and YSLEER. Between the trimmed V and J ends, which lost 0 bases and 7 bases, there was a span of 12 bases. This CDR3 reads CASSQEATQVGELFF. In DNA, the CDR3 is TGCGCCAGCAGCCAAGAGGCCACGCAGGTCGGGGAGCTGTTTTTT.

The V and J genes are TRBV7-3 and TRBJ1-2; 11 positions match TRBD1. Germline V gene sequence: CDR1 SGHTA, CDR2 FQGTGA. V shed 3 bases, J shed 7 bases, and the junction held 7 bases outside the gene matches. The CDR3 is 15 residues long. The CDR3 nucleotides read TGTGCCAGCAGCTTGGACAGGGGGCCGCCTCCTGGCTACACCTTC. Its translation is CASSLDRGPPPGYTF.

The chain recombines TRBV25-1 with TRBJ2-5; possibly TRBD2 for D (7 bases). Germline CDR1 and CDR2: MGHDK and SYGVNS. V gave up 3 bases and J gave up 4 bases, with 12 bases separating them. This CDR3 has 14 residues. The CDR3 region is CASSDGGRAETQYF. CDR3 bases: TGTGCCAGCAGTGACGGGGGGCGCGCAGAGACCCAGTACTTC.

The chain carries TRBV5-6 and TRBJ1-3, with 8 bases lining up with TRBD1. Trimming removed 0 bases from V and 3 bases from J; junction bases left unmatched: 8. This CDR3 is 17 amino acids long. In germline, CDR1 is SGHDT, CDR2 YYEEEE. CDR3 in DNA: TGTGCCAGCAGCTTGGTGGGACAGGCGTTAGGTGGAAACACCATATATTTT. It encodes CASSLVGQALGGNTIYF.

The chain carries TRBV4-3 and TRBJ2-7, with D perhaps matching TRBD1 (6 bases). The CDR3 runs to 15 residues. Germline V gene sequence: CDR1 LGHNA, CDR2 YSLEER. The V and J ends lost 0 bases and 3 bases respectively, with 12 bases between them. The CDR3 is CASSQDIGQSYEQYF. The CDR3 DNA reads as TGCGCCAGCAGCCAAGATATAGGACAGAGCTACGAGCAGTACTTC.

This clone was found once. V gene TRBV19 combines with J gene TRBJ2-7; D perhaps matches TRBD1 (6 bases). The V gene's germline CDR1 is LNHDA and CDR2 SQIVND (reference sequence). V was clipped by 4 bases and J by 3 bases, with 16 bases between them. This CDR3 region has 15 residues. In DNA, the CDR3 is TGTGCCAGTAGTAGTTTTCGGGAACAGGGCTACGAGCAGTACTTC. Its protein product is CASSSFREQGYEQYF.

This clone turned up a few times. This chain joins TRBV7-9 and TRBJ1-2, with D maybe TRBD1 (5 bases). The CDR3 contains 12 residues. Germline CDR1 SEHNR, CDR2 FQNEAQ (reference sequence). V was clipped by 5 bases and J by 9 bases, with 13 bases between them. The CDR3 is CASSLDRGSYTF. CDR3 bases: TGTGCCAGCAGCCTAGACAGAGGGAGCTACACCTTC.

This clone showed up just a few times. Other DNA sequences of this sample code for an identical CDR3. V and J are TRBV7-3 and TRBJ1-1; 7 bases fit TRBD1. Per the germline V gene, CDR1 is SGHTA and CDR2 is FQGTGA. This CDR3 is built from 13 residues. V shed 5 bases, J shed 8 bases, and the junction held 8 bases outside the gene matches. The CDR3 reads CASSPTGTAEAFF. The CDR3, as DNA: TGTGCCAGCAGCCCAACGGGGACAGCAGAAGCTTTCTTT. The full variable domain, with the rest looked up from reference TRBV7-3 and TRBJ1-1, is GAGVSQTPSNKVTEKGKYVELRCDPISGHTALYWYRQSLGQGPEFLIYFQGTGAADDSGLPNDRFFAVRPEGSVSTLKIQRTERGDSAVYLCASSPTGTAEAFFGQGTRLTVV.

CDR3 loop: CASRSNPSPDEKLFF. As DNA, the CDR3 is TGTGCCAGCAGATCCAACCCAAGTCCAGATGAAAAACTGTTTTTT. The V gene is TRBV6-1, the J gene TRBJ1-4; no clear D gene. This CDR3 region has 15 residues. V was clipped by 6 bases and J by 6 bases, with 17 bases between them. Germline lookup yields CDR1 MNHNS and CDR2 SASEGT.

V usage is TRBV4-1 and J usage is TRBJ1-1; D is possibly TRBD1 (5 bases). From germline, CDR1 is MGHRA and CDR2 YSYEKL. V gave up 5 bases and J gave up 0 bases, with 7 bases separating them. The CDR3 spans 13 residues. The CDR3 bases are TGCGCCAGCAGCTCAGGGATGAACACTGAAGCTTTCTTT. Residues: CASSSGMNTEAFF.

This chain uses TRBV7-9 with TRBJ2-1; TRBD1 aligns across 8 bases. The junction had 7 bases not matched to a gene; V was cut back by 3 bases and J by 3 bases. CDR3 length: 16 amino acids. Germline assignment: CDR1 SEHNR and CDR2 FQNEAQ (reference sequence). CDR3 nucleotides: TGTGCCAGCAGCTTCTCAGGGGGCTTCCACTACAATGAGCAGTTCTTC. Encoded protein: CASSFSGGFHYNEQFF.

This rearrangement joins TRBV19 to TRBJ2-7; D might be TRBD1 (6 bases). The CDR3 is 12 amino acids. The ends were cut back, 4 bases at V and 7 bases at J, with 11 bases in the middle. CDR1 is LNHDA, CDR2 SQIVND, per germline (reference sequence). The chain's CDR3 is CASSTTGREQYF. The CDR3 DNA sequence: TGTGCCAGTAGTACAACAGGGCGAGAGCAGTACTTC.

The chain recombines TRBV30 with TRBJ2-7, with a tentative D call TRBD2 (6 bases). Germline V gene lookup returns CDR1 GTSNPN and CDR2 SVGIG (reference sequence). This CDR3 contains 14 residues. The V gene lost 4 bases and the J gene lost 2 bases, with 15 bases spanning the gap. CDR3 protein: CAWNLGGGAYEQYF. CDR3 bases: TGTGCCTGGAATCTGGGAGGTGGGGCCTACGAGCAGTACTTC.

This chain uses TRBV6-6 with TRBJ1-3; D ambiguous. The CDR3 is 15 amino acids. The V and J ends lost 0 bases and 0 bases respectively, with 6 bases between them. The germline V gene encodes CDR1 MNHNY and CDR2 SVGAGI (reference sequence). CDR3 sequence: CASSYSTGSGNTIYF. CDR3 sequence (DNA): TGTGCCAGCAGTTACTCCACCGGCTCTGGAAACACCATATATTTT.

This chain connects TRBV7-8 to TRBJ1-2, with D unclear. Trimming took off 6 bases at V and 7 bases at J, with 18 bases between the two ends. Germline loops: CDR1 SGHVS, CDR2 FQNEAQ. The CDR3 is made up of 14 amino acids. CDR3 bases: TGTGCCAGCAGTTCGATAGGCCTAGTCGCTGGCTACACCTTC. Translated: CASSSIGLVAGYTF.